This T cell receptor beta chain derives from a study of control samples from healthy donors and cancer patients. TCRdb's copy holds only in-frame clones and misses some; the assay was immunoSEQ multiplex PCR. The table has some 140,000 clones, just under 95% seen once. CDR1 and CDR2 (germline): MNHEY, SMNVEV (reference sequence). CDR3 size: 13 residues. V lost 2 bases to trimming and J lost 6 bases; unmatched junction nucleotides: 4. This clone was seen only a few times. The sample taken for sequencing was blood. This chain joins TRBV27 and TRBJ2-7; TRBD2 matches 7 bases. This sequence originates from a young man in good health. The CDR3 sequence is CASSLAGALEQYF. DNA of the CDR3: TGTGCCAGCAGTTTAGCGGGAGCCCTCGAGCAGTACTTC.